This TCR beta chain was identified during a study of blood T cell repertoires in COVID-19. About the study: Acute and convalescent COVID-19 specimens originated in the United States, Italy and Spain.

Authors' methods: Amplification with reference gene primers provided the estimates of nucleated cell counts. Sequencing was performed with immunoSEQ multiplex PCR; in TCRdb, only in-frame clones are kept and a portion is missing. V, J and clone size were drawn from that table, and D and trimming were deduced from the DNA. The sample has about 36,000 clones, roughly four fifths seen once. The germline CDR1 and CDR2 sequences are GTSNPN and SVGIG (reference sequence). Deletions cut 2 bases from V and 4 bases from J, with 12 bases between. The CDR3 sequence is 14 residues long. The sample comprised peripheral blood. The genes are TRBV30 and TRBJ1-5; D may be TRBD1 (5 bases). This TCR derives from a human donor in a cohort sampled during active or convalescent COVID-19. The donor label of this sample is uncertain. The CDR3 is CAWSPSGTNQPQHF. CDR3 bases: TGTGCCTGGAGTCCTTCCGGGACTAATCAGCCCCAGCATTTT.